What follows is one TCR beta chain and its context. The sample is drawn from a study of blood T cell repertoires in COVID-19. As for the study in general: Donors in the United States, Italy and Spain gave samples during acute or convalescent COVID-19. PBMCs, B-cell-depleted T cells, or T cells were the source of the cDNA or gDNA that made up the material.

The germline V gene has CDR1 LGHDT and CDR2 YNNKEL (reference sequence). Trimming took 3 bases from V and 12 from J; bases not matched to a gene: 8. The CDR3 length is 13 residues. Sequenced by immunoSEQ multiplex PCR; TCRdb stores in-frame clones only, minus some. The sample lists hundreds of thousands of clones, about nine tenths occurring once. The gene calls are TRBV3-1 (or the pseudogene TRBV3-2) and TRBJ2-1; 7 positions match TRBD2. Sequencing input: peripheral blood. The clonotype comes from a man aged 18-30 years with active or convalescent COVID-19. CDR3 DNA: TGTGCCAGCAGCCAGGGGGGGGTCAATAGGCAGTTCTTC. Amino acids: CASSQGGVNRQFF.